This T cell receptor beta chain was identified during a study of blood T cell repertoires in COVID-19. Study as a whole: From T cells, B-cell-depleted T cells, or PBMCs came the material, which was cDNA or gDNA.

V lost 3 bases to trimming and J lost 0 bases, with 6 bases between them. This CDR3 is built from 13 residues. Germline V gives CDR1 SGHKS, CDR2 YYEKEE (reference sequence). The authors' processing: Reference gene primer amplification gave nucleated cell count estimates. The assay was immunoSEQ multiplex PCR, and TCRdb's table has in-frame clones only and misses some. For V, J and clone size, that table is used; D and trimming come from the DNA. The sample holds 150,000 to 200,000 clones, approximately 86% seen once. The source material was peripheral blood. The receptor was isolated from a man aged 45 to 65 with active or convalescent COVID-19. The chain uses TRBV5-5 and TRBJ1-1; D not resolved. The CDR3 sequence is CASSWEMNTEAFF. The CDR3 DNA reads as TGTGCCAGCAGCTGGGAGATGAACACTGAAGCTTTCTTT. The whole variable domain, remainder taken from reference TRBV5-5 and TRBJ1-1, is DAGVTQSPTHLIKTRGQQVTLRCSPISGHKSVSWYQQVLGQGPQFIFQYYEKEERGRGNFPDRFSARQFPNYSSELNVNALLLGDSALYLCASSWEMNTEAFFGQGTRLTVV.